A selection of T cell receptor beta chains follows, all from one sample in a study. TCRdb passed the 5' RACE reads through MiXCR, listing each CDR3 protein once. The sample contains approximately 58,000 distinct CDR3 sequences, approximately 26% of which appear only once. The sequencing sample was made of tumor-infiltrating Tregs sorted from the breast tumor. The receptors were gathered from a female donor with breast cancer. Each CDR3 is given with its conserved first and last residue. A D gene is named only where the DNA matches it firmly. For some rows the clone size is stated as once, few or many, or as a class when expanded; others skip it.

D gene: NA; V gene: TRBV20-1; J gene: TRBJ1-2; clone size: NA; CDR3 protein: CSARRQGMGGYTF; CDR3 DNA: TGCAGTGCTAGACGGCAGGGGATGGGCGGCTACACCTTC
D gene: TRBD1; V gene: TRBV30; J gene: TRBJ2-1; clone size: few; CDR3 protein: CAWSGDRRLSEQFF; CDR3 DNA: TGTGCCTGGAGCGGGGACAGAAGGTTATCTGAGCAGTTCTTC
D gene: NA; V gene: TRBV6-5; J gene: TRBJ1-1; clone size: few; CDR3 protein: CASKRTGENTEAFF; CDR3 DNA: TGTGCCAGCAAGCGTACGGGGGAGAACACTGAAGCTTTCTTT
D gene: NA; V gene: TRBV12-3/TRBV12-4; J gene: TRBJ2-2; clone size: many; CDR3 protein: CASSLVASNTGELFF; CDR3 DNA: TGTGCCAGCAGTTTAGTCGCATCGAACACCGGGGAGCTGTTTTTT
D gene: NA; V gene: TRBV6-4; J gene: TRBJ2-2; clone size: NA; CDR3 protein: CASRGGNTGELFF; CDR3 DNA: TGTGCCAGCAGGGGGGGAAACACCGGGGAGCTGTTTTTT
D gene: NA; V gene: TRBV4-3; J gene: TRBJ2-2; clone size: once; CDR3 protein: CASSPGTPSGGELFF; CDR3 DNA: TGCGCCAGCAGCCCTGGGACTCCGAGCGGCGGGGAGCTGTTTTTT
D gene: TRBD1; V gene: TRBV5-1; J gene: TRBJ1-2; clone size: few; CDR3 protein: CASREGTANYGYTF; CDR3 DNA: TGCGCCAGCAGGGAAGGGACAGCTAACTATGGCTACACCTTC
D gene: NA; V gene: TRBV7-3; J gene: TRBJ2-5; clone size: few; CDR3 protein: CTSSLGLPDKTQYF; CDR3 DNA: TGTACCAGCAGCTTAGGGCTGCCCGACAAGACCCAGTACTTC
D gene: NA; V gene: TRBV29-1; J gene: TRBJ1-1; clone size: many; CDR3 protein: CSVERARDTEAFF; CDR3 DNA: TGCAGCGTTGAGAGGGCGCGTGACACTGAAGCTTTCTTT
D gene: NA; V gene: TRBV4-2; J gene: TRBJ1-6; clone size: few; CDR3 protein: CASSQVGVSSYNSPLHF; CDR3 DNA: TGTGCCAGCAGCCAAGTAGGGGTGAGCTCCTATAATTCACCCCTCCACTTT
D gene: NA; V gene: TRBV29-1; J gene: TRBJ2-7; clone size: many; CDR3 protein: CSVGAGGEQYF; CDR3 DNA: TGCAGCGTTGGGGCGGGTGGCGAGCAGTACTTC
D gene: TRBD2; V gene: TRBV27; J gene: TRBJ2-3; clone size: once; CDR3 protein: CASSFRTSGRIDTQYF; CDR3 DNA: TGTGCCAGCAGTTTCCGGACTAGCGGGAGGATAGATACGCAGTATTTT
D gene: TRBD2; V gene: TRBV6-1; J gene: TRBJ2-1; clone size: few; CDR3 protein: CASSLAGLSYNEQFF; CDR3 DNA: TGTGCCAGCAGTCTAGCGGGGCTCTCCTACAATGAGCAGTTCTTC
D gene: TRBD2; V gene: TRBV24-1; J gene: TRBJ2-1; clone size: NA; CDR3 protein: CATSDATSGTYNEQFF; CDR3 DNA: TGTGCCACCAGTGACGCCACTAGCGGGACCTACAATGAGCAGTTCTTC
D gene: NA; V gene: TRBV20-1; J gene: TRBJ2-7; clone size: NA; CDR3 protein: CSAPVFLGGSYEQYF; CDR3 DNA: TGCAGTGCCCCCGTGTTTTTGGGGGGCTCCTACGAGCAGTACTTC
D gene: NA; V gene: TRBV7-6; J gene: TRBJ1-4; clone size: few; CDR3 protein: CASSYRVLGEKLFF; CDR3 DNA: TGTGCCAGCAGCTACAGGGTATTAGGTGAAAAACTGTTTTTT
D gene: NA; V gene: TRBV6-2/TRBV6-3; J gene: TRBJ2-3; clone size: few; CDR3 protein: CASSRFLDGATDTQYF; CDR3 DNA: TGTGCCAGCAGCCGATTCCTGGATGGGGCCACAGATACGCAGTATTTT
D gene: TRBD1; V gene: TRBV5-1; J gene: TRBJ2-7; clone size: few; CDR3 protein: CASSSTGYEQYF; CDR3 DNA: TGCGCCAGCAGCTCGACAGGGTACGAGCAGTACTTC
D gene: NA; V gene: TRBV20-1; J gene: TRBJ1-2; clone size: NA; CDR3 protein: CSARDTREYNYGYTF; CDR3 DNA: TGCAGTGCTAGAGACACCCGGGAGTACAACTATGGCTACACCTTC
D gene: NA; V gene: TRBV21-1; J gene: TRBJ1-4; clone size: NA; CDR3 protein: CASTGTGNQKLFF; CDR3 DNA: TGTGCCAGCACCGGGACAGGGAACCAAAAACTGTTTTTT
D gene: NA; V gene: TRBV20-1; J gene: TRBJ2-2; clone size: few; CDR3 protein: CSARVGGRETGELFF; CDR3 DNA: TGCAGTGCTAGAGTAGGCGGGCGTGAAACCGGGGAGCTGTTTTTT
D gene: NA; V gene: TRBV29-1; J gene: TRBJ1-1; clone size: NA; CDR3 protein: CSVGPAVVEAFF; CDR3 DNA: TGCAGCGTTGGGCCGGCCGTGGTGGAAGCTTTCTTT
D gene: NA; V gene: TRBV4-1; J gene: TRBJ1-4; clone size: few; CDR3 protein: CASSQDQLGEKLFF; CDR3 DNA: TGCGCCAGCAGCCAAGATCAATTGGGGGAAAAACTGTTTTTT
D gene: NA; V gene: TRBV7-8; J gene: TRBJ2-2; clone size: few; CDR3 protein: CASSLATPTGELFF; CDR3 DNA: TGTGCCAGCAGCTTAGCGACCCCCACCGGGGAGCTGTTTTTT
D gene: NA; V gene: TRBV19; J gene: TRBJ2-7; clone size: few; CDR3 protein: CASSSRDRAEQYF; CDR3 DNA: TGTGCCAGTAGTAGCCGAGATAGGGCCGAGCAGTACTTC
D gene: TRBD2; V gene: TRBV5-1; J gene: TRBJ2-7; clone size: many; CDR3 protein: CASSLGLADSYEQYF; CDR3 DNA: TGCGCCAGCAGCTTGGGCCTAGCGGACTCCTACGAGCAGTACTTC
D gene: NA; V gene: TRBV6-1; J gene: TRBJ2-3; clone size: NA; CDR3 protein: CASSDWRGGNTDTQYF; CDR3 DNA: TGTGCCAGCAGTGACTGGCGGGGAGGCAACACAGATACGCAGTATTTT
D gene: NA; V gene: TRBV6-2/TRBV6-3; J gene: TRBJ1-5; clone size: few; CDR3 protein: CASSGRQGNQPQHF; CDR3 DNA: TGTGCCAGCAGTGGAAGGCAGGGGAATCAGCCCCAGCATTTT
D gene: TRBD1; V gene: TRBV29-1; J gene: TRBJ1-2; clone size: many; CDR3 protein: CSVAGTGIYGYTF; CDR3 DNA: TGCAGCGTCGCCGGGACAGGGATCTATGGCTACACCTTC
D gene: TRBD1; V gene: TRBV7-9; J gene: TRBJ2-7; clone size: NA; CDR3 protein: CASSLSGQGAEQYF; CDR3 DNA: TGTGCCAGCAGCTTGTCGGGACAGGGGGCCGAGCAGTACTTC
D gene: TRBD2; V gene: TRBV7-2; J gene: TRBJ2-3; clone size: few; CDR3 protein: CASRRGGGTDTQYF; CDR3 DNA: TGTGCCAGCAGGCGGGGCGGGGGTACAGATACGCAGTATTTT
D gene: NA; V gene: TRBV27; J gene: TRBJ2-7; clone size: many; CDR3 protein: CASSRWGYEQYF; CDR3 DNA: TGTGCCAGCAGCAGGTGGGGCTACGAGCAGTACTTC
D gene: TRBD1; V gene: TRBV20-1; J gene: TRBJ1-6; clone size: many; CDR3 protein: CSAATGGGYNSPLHF; CDR3 DNA: TGCAGTGCTGCGACAGGGGGCGGATATAATTCACCCCTCCACTTT
D gene: NA; V gene: TRBV28; J gene: TRBJ2-7; clone size: few; CDR3 protein: CASSFGGPRGEQYF; CDR3 DNA: TGTGCCAGCAGTTTTGGCGGGCCGCGGGGCGAGCAGTACTTC
D gene: NA; V gene: TRBV7-2; J gene: TRBJ2-2; clone size: NA; CDR3 protein: CASRGGNSGELFF; CDR3 DNA: TGTGCCAGCAGGGGTGGGAATTCCGGGGAGCTGTTTTTT
D gene: TRBD2; V gene: TRBV7-3; J gene: TRBJ2-1; clone size: many; CDR3 protein: CASSLAGGPQFF; CDR3 DNA: TGTGCCAGCAGCTTAGCGGGAGGGCCGCAATTCTTC
D gene: NA; V gene: TRBV3-1; J gene: TRBJ1-1; clone size: many; CDR3 protein: CASSKDGRGAFF; CDR3 DNA: TGTGCCAGCAGCAAAGATGGAAGGGGCGCTTTCTTT
D gene: TRBD1; V gene: TRBV12-5; J gene: TRBJ1-1; clone size: many; CDR3 protein: CASGRDSGATEAFF; CDR3 DNA: TGTGCTAGTGGCAGGGACAGCGGTGCCACTGAAGCTTTCTTT
D gene: TRBD1; V gene: TRBV5-1; J gene: TRBJ2-7; clone size: NA; CDR3 protein: CASTEQPGQGLYEQYF; CDR3 DNA: TGCGCCAGCACCGAACAACCGGGACAGGGACTCTACGAGCAGTACTTC
D gene: NA; V gene: TRBV5-1; J gene: TRBJ1-2; clone size: medium-sized; CDR3 protein: CASSPTAGSSGYTF; CDR3 DNA: TGCGCCAGCAGCCCTACGGCGGGCAGTAGTGGCTACACCTTC
D gene: NA; V gene: TRBV4-1; J gene: TRBJ2-5; clone size: NA; CDR3 protein: CASSQVVRETQYF; CDR3 DNA: TGCGCCAGCAGCCAAGTAGTCCGGGAGACCCAGTACTTC
D gene: NA; V gene: TRBV10-3; J gene: TRBJ2-5; clone size: NA; CDR3 protein: CAIGRTKETQYF; CDR3 DNA: TGTGCCATCGGGCGGACGAAAGAGACCCAGTACTTC
D gene: NA; V gene: TRBV7-2; J gene: TRBJ1-1; clone size: few; CDR3 protein: CASSQDSFNTEAFF; CDR3 DNA: TGTGCCAGCAGCCAGGACAGTTTTAACACTGAAGCTTTCTTT
D gene: NA; V gene: TRBV6-1; J gene: TRBJ2-5; clone size: few; CDR3 protein: CASSGGARQTQYF; CDR3 DNA: TGTGCCAGCAGTGGGGGAGCGCGGCAGACCCAGTACTTC
D gene: TRBD2; V gene: TRBV6-2/TRBV6-3; J gene: TRBJ2-7; clone size: many; CDR3 protein: CASRYGGAPYEQYF; CDR3 DNA: TGTGCCAGCAGGTACGGGGGGGCACCCTACGAGCAGTACTTC
D gene: TRBD1; V gene: TRBV7-8; J gene: TRBJ1-1; clone size: NA; CDR3 protein: CASSFLGQGGTEAFF; CDR3 DNA: TGTGCCAGCAGCTTCCTCGGACAGGGCGGGACTGAAGCTTTCTTT
D gene: TRBD2; V gene: TRBV7-9; J gene: TRBJ2-2; clone size: NA; CDR3 protein: CASKSGGQTGELFF; CDR3 DNA: TGTGCCAGCAAGTCGGGGGGGCAGACCGGGGAGCTGTTTTTT